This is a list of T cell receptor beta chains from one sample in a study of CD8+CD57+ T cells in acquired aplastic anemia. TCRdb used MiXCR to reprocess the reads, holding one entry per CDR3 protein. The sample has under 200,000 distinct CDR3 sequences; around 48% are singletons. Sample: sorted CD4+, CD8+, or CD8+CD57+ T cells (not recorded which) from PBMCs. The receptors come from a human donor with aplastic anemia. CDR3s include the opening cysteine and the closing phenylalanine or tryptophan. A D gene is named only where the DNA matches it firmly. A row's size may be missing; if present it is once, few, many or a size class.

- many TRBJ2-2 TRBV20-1 CSARGYQGKTGELFF TGCAGTGCTAGAGGTTATCAGGGGAAAACCGGGGAGCTGTTTTTT
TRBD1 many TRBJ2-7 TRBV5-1 CATHVGTGVSEQYF TGCGCCACCCATGTCGGGACAGGGGTTAGCGAGCAGTACTTC
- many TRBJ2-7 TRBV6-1 CASSEVGEQYF TGTGCCAGCAGTGAAGTGGGCGAGCAGTACTTC
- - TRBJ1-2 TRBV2 CASRHRYFAYGYTF TGTGCCAGCAGACACAGGTATTTCGCCTATGGCTACACCTTC
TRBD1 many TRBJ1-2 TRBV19 CASSIPGGLYGYTF TGTGCCAGTAGTATCCCAGGGGGCCTATATGGCTACACCTTC
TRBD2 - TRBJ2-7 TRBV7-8 CASSTRLAGAVEQYF TGTGCCAGCAGCACTAGACTAGCGGGAGCTGTCGAGCAGTACTTC
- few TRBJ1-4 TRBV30 CAWSVQGAGEKLFF TGTGCCTGGAGTGTCCAGGGTGCGGGCGAAAAACTGTTTTTT
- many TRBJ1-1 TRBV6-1 CASRRQWGTEAFF TGTGCCAGCAGGAGACAGTGGGGAACTGAAGCTTTCTTT
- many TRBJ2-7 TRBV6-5 CASSSFLQASSYEQYF TGTGCCAGCAGTTCCTTCCTACAGGCGAGCTCCTACGAGCAGTACTTC
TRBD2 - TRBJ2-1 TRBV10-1 CAILSGGAVNNEQFF TGCGCCATCCTTAGCGGGGGGGCCGTTAACAATGAGCAGTTCTTC